This T cell receptor beta chain was sequenced in a study of T cell repertoires in cytomegalovirus infection. Study as a whole: Public TCR beta signatures marked donors with CMV infection and the matching HLA.

TCRdb re-analysed the reads in MiXCR, keeping a single row per CDR3 protein. Of about 180,000 distinct CDR3 sequences in the sample, roughly a sixth were seen once. The CDR3 is 14 amino acids. The germline V gene encodes CDR1 SEHNR and CDR2 FQNEAQ (reference sequence). About this clonotype itself: Its ends do not fully match the called genes, so a read error is possible.

The rearrangement joins TRBV7-9 to TRBJ1-5, with D possibly being TRBD1 (5 bases). Sequencing input: CD8+ T cells from PBMCs. The sequence was collected from a human donor in good health (CMV status not recorded). Some clones in this sample may be carry-over from other donors' samples. CDR3 region: CASSLDSLNQPQHF. In DNA form, the CDR3 reads TGTGCCAGCAGTTTAGACAGCCTCAATCAGCCCCAGCATTTT.